The 7 T cell receptor beta chains in this list originate from one sample, sequenced in a study of Tregs in tolerant kidney transplant recipients (dated by TCRdb to the late 2010s). In light of the paper, this sample's time point label describes: blood sample drawn before combined kidney and bone marrow transplant. Library construction relied on the immunoSEQ multiplex PCR assay. Held by TCRdb, this immuneACCESS table contains in-frame sequences only and omits some clones. Under half of the omission traces to an unresolved V gene where checked; the cause of the rest is unknown. The sample's clone listing holds under 35,000 clones. The top ten clonotypes cover around 15% of the sample. The sequencing used CD8+ T cells from blood, collected before the transplant. The receptors shown here come from a human donor who received a combined kidney and bone marrow transplant.

As regards this clone: The read ends 3 residues early relative to the CDR3; the germline J gene fills the gap. The chain carries TRBV2 and TRBJ1-3, with TRBD1 identical over 9 bases. CDR1 is SNHLY and CDR2 is FYNNEI in the germline V gene. This CDR3 has 16 amino acids. V was pared by 8 bases and J by 0 bases, with 8 bases of the junction left unmatched. The DNA read from the CDR3 is TGTGCCAGCTGGGGGGACAGGGCTATCTCTGGAAACACC. Translation: CASWGDRAISGNT. The complete CDR3 sequence is CASWGDRAISGNTIYF.

To note about this clone: Read coverage stops 3 residues before the CDR3 terminus; the germline J gene supplies the remainder. The genes are TRBV5-1 and TRBJ2-7; the D gene is possibly TRBD2 (6 bases). The ends were cut back, 3 bases at V and 3 bases at J, with 13 bases in the middle. Germline V gives CDR1 SGHRS, CDR2 YFSETQ. CDR3 size: 14 residues. The CDR3 sequence is CASSSSESHYEQYF. The part of the CDR3 DNA that was read is TGCGCCAGCAGCTCTAGCGAAAGTCACTACGAG.

As to this clone: Read coverage stops 3 residues before the CDR3 terminus; the germline J gene supplies the remainder. The V and J genes are TRBV7-9 and TRBJ2-1; 7 nucleotides match TRBD2. Germline V gene sequence: CDR1 SEHNR, CDR2 FQNEAQ (reference sequence). V lost 1 base and J lost 7; bases outside the gene matches: 4. The CDR3 sequence is 14 residues long. Partial CDR3 DNA: TGTGCCAGCAGCTTAGGAGAAGCGGGAAATGAG. Protein: CASSLGEAGNE. The whole CDR3 is CASSLGEAGNEQFF. Supplemented by reference TRBV7-9 and TRBJ2-1, the full variable domain reads DTGVSQNPRHKITKRGQNVTFRCDPISEHNRLYWYRQTLGQGPEFLTYFQNEAQLEKSRLLSDRFSAERPKGSFSTLEIQRTEQGDSAMYLCASSLGEAGNEQFFGPGTRLTVL.

Comment on this clone: One end of the junction varies from germline; a read error may be responsible. The CDR3 is cut off 3 residues early in the read; its end comes from the germline J gene. The same CDR3 also results from other DNA sequences found in this sample. The chain employs TRBV7-6 and TRBJ1-4; the D gene is possibly TRBD1 (5 bases). Germline lookup yields CDR1 SGHVS and CDR2 FNYEAQ. The CDR3 sequence is 14 residues long. The chain's CDR3 is CASSSTDSNEKLFF. CDR3 DNA, as far as it was read: TGCGCCAGCAGCTCGACAGATTCCAATGAAAAA.

About this clone itself: The read falls 3 residues short of the CDR3 end, and the missing part is taken from the germline J gene. This sequence joins TRBV19 and TRBJ2-5; the D gene is possibly TRBD2 (5 bases). The CDR3 runs 12 residues. CDR1 and CDR2 (germline): LNHDA, SQIVND (reference sequence). Trimming left V 6 bases short and J 5 bases short, with 10 bases between. The covered CDR3 bases are TGTGCCAGTAGCGGGGATCGGGAGACC. Amino acid sequence: CASSGDRET. The full CDR3 protein is CASSGDRETQYF.

In regard to this clone: Read coverage stops 3 residues before the CDR3 terminus; the germline J gene supplies the remainder. The V and J genes are TRBV7-9 and TRBJ1-5; no clear D. The CDR3 length is 15 residues. Germline V lookup: CDR1 SEHNR, CDR2 FQNEAQ (reference sequence). V shed 0 bases and J shed 0 bases, with 6 bases lying between them. The CDR3 sequence is CASSLASDSNQPQHF. CDR3 DNA, as far as it was read: TGTGCCAGCAGCTTAGCTTCAGATAGCAATCAGCCC.

Regarding this clone: The read is 3 residues too short to cover the CDR3 end, so that end is filled in from the germline J gene. The rearrangement uses TRBV7-9 and TRBJ2-1, with TRBD1 matching 9 bases. Germline V gives CDR1 SEHNR, CDR2 FQNEAQ (reference sequence). With 8 bases clipped from V and 3 bases from J, the junction kept 8 bases outside the gene matches. The CDR3 contains 15 residues. CDR3 sequence: CASYAGTGYYNEQFF. CDR3 bases read: TGTGCCAGCTACGCGGGGACAGGGTACTACAATGAG.